This T cell receptor (beta chain) originates from a study of T cell changes during pregnancy in multiple sclerosis. Profiled with immunoSEQ multiplex PCR; TCRdb holds only in-frame clones, not every one. The table shows around 80,000 clones, with roughly 94% occurring only once. In its sample, this clone was seen a few times. This specimen consisted of peripheral blood, obtained before pregnancy. This clonotype was sampled from a female donor with multiple sclerosis, enrolled in a pregnancy study.

CDR3 residues: CASSFVPGTEAFF. The CDR3 DNA reads TGTGCCAGCAGCTTCGTGCCGGGCACTGAAGCTTTCTTT. J is TRBJ1-1 and V is TRBV7-9; D unclear. With 3 bases removed from V and 4 bases from J, the gap between germline ends came to 9 bases. This CDR3 has 13 residues. Per germline, CDR1 SEHNR and CDR2 FQNEAQ (reference sequence).